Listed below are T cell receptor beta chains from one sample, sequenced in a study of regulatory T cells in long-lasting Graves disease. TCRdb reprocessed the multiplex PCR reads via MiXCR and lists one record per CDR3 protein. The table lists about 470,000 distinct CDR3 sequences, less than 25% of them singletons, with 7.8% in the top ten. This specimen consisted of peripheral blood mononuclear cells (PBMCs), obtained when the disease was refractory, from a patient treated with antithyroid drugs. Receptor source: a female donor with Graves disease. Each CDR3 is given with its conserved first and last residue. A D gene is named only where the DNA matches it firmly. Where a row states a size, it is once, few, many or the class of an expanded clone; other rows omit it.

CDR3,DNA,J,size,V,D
CASRRESTGELFF,TGTGCCAGCAGGCGGGAGAGCACCGGGGAGCTGTTTTTT,TRBJ2-2,many,TRBV2,TRBD2
CASSQTGTAGKLFF,TGTGCCAGCAGCCAAACCGGGACAGCGGGAAAACTGTTTTTT,TRBJ1-4,many,TRBV3-1,TRBD1
CASRFSSSGQNYGYTF,TGTGCCAGCAGGTTCTCCTCCTCGGGCCAAAACTATGGCTACACCTTC,TRBJ1-2,many,TRBV12-3/TRBV12-4,-
CASSFRQGTYEQYF,TGTGCCAGCAGTTTCCGACAGGGGACCTACGAGCAGTACTTC,TRBJ2-7,-,TRBV28,TRBD1
CASSPRRVNYEQYF,TGTGCCAGCAGTCCCCGCAGGGTAAACTACGAGCAGTACTTC,TRBJ2-7,-,TRBV27,-
CASSYPTGEQYF,TGTGCCAGCAGTTACCCCACCGGCGAGCAGTACTTC,TRBJ2-7,many,TRBV6-5,-
CATSRDPTSRLAIFNEQFF,TGTGCCACCAGCAGAGATCCTACTTCACGCCTAGCGATTTTCAATGAGCAGTTCTTC,TRBJ2-1,few,TRBV15,-
CASSFYPPLPNEQFF,TGTGCCAGCAGTTTTTACCCTCCCCTCCCCAATGAGCAGTTCTTC,TRBJ2-1,-,TRBV27,-
CASSLPDGLQETQYF,TGTGCCAGCAGCTTGCCGGACGGCCTCCAAGAGACCCAGTACTTC,TRBJ2-5,few,TRBV5-4,-
CASSPGGGSTDTQYF,TGTGCCAGCAGTCCCGGCGGGGGGAGCACAGATACGCAGTATTTT,TRBJ2-3,-,TRBV6-1,TRBD2
CASTREGLGGETQYF,TGTGCCAGCACCAGAGAAGGCTTAGGAGGAGAGACCCAGTACTTC,TRBJ2-5,few,TRBV6-2/TRBV6-3,-
CASSLAPVVAGRGTGELFF,TGTGCCAGCAGCTTAGCGCCGGTAGTAGCGGGTAGAGGCACCGGGGAGCTGTTTTTT,TRBJ2-2,-,TRBV7-9,TRBD2
CASRNSGSLEQYF,TGTGCCAGCAGAAACTCAGGGTCTCTCGAGCAGTACTTC,TRBJ2-7,few,TRBV6-2/TRBV6-3,-
CASRPGLAGGDTYEQYF,TGTGCCAGCAGACCGGGGTTAGCGGGAGGTGATACCTACGAGCAGTACTTC,TRBJ2-7,few,TRBV6-1,TRBD2
CASSYTVSSYNEQFF,TGTGCCAGCAGCTATACTGTCAGCTCCTACAATGAGCAGTTCTTC,TRBJ2-1,-,TRBV5-6,-
CASSLGQGASEAFF,TGTGCCAGCAGTTTGGGGCAGGGGGCTTCTGAAGCTTTCTTT,TRBJ1-1,many,TRBV28,TRBD1
CSVEVRLSGSIYEQYF,TGCAGCGTTGAAGTTCGCCTATCAGGCTCCATCTACGAGCAGTACTTC,TRBJ2-7,-,TRBV29-1,-
CASSPRLIGNYGYTF,TGTGCCAGCAGTCCCCGTCTCATCGGTAACTATGGCTACACCTTC,TRBJ1-2,few,TRBV27,-
CATSRDPGETQYF,TGTGCCACCAGCAGAGACCCTGGAGAGACCCAGTACTTC,TRBJ2-5,many,TRBV15,-
CASSLGQGTFQPQHF,TGTGCCAGCAGCCTCGGACAGGGGACGTTTCAGCCCCAGCATTTT,TRBJ1-5,many,TRBV6-1,TRBD1
CASSVDAGGGTEAFF,TGTGCCAGCAGCGTAGACGCAGGGGGCGGCACTGAAGCTTTCTTT,TRBJ1-1,few,TRBV9,TRBD1
CASSPHRTGLAKNIQYF,TGTGCCAGCAGCCCACATAGGACAGGGCTAGCCAAAAACATTCAGTACTTC,TRBJ2-4,many,TRBV7-8,TRBD1
CASSLRTGQGGGYYEQYF,TGTGCCAGCAGTTTACGGACGGGACAGGGAGGGGGTTACTACGAGCAGTACTTC,TRBJ2-7,many,TRBV27,TRBD1
CASSFNWGGLETQYF,TGTGCCAGCAGTTTTAACTGGGGCGGGTTGGAGACCCAGTACTTC,TRBJ2-5,many,TRBV27,-
CASSATGTTNYGYTF,TGTGCCAGCAGCGCCACAGGGACTACTAACTATGGCTACACCTTC,TRBJ1-2,many,TRBV5-4,-
CASSYYQGLAAGNEQFF,TGTGCCAGCAGTTACTACCAGGGACTAGCTGCCGGCAATGAGCAGTTCTTC,TRBJ2-1,-,TRBV28,TRBD2
CASNDYEQYF,TGTGCCAGTAACGACTACGAGCAGTACTTC,TRBJ2-7,few,TRBV6-1,-
CASTRRAGGFEKLFF,TGTGCCAGCACCCGACGGGCAGGGGGGTTTGAAAAACTGTTTTTT,TRBJ1-4,many,TRBV2,TRBD1
CASWDTGSKNIQYF,TGCGCCAGCTGGGATACAGGGTCCAAAAACATTCAGTACTTC,TRBJ2-4,few,TRBV10-2,-
CASSRTGTAIPDNEQFF,TGTGCCAGCAGCCGGACCGGAACCGCCATTCCGGACAATGAGCAGTTCTTC,TRBJ2-1,few,TRBV7-8,-
CASTRTGVGYTF,TGTGCCAGCACCCGGACAGGCGTGGGCTACACCTTC,TRBJ1-2,many,TRBV12-3/TRBV12-4,TRBD1
CSASPGVRNEQFF,TGCAGTGCTAGCCCGGGGGTCCGCAATGAGCAGTTCTTC,TRBJ2-1,-,TRBV20-1,-
CASSEWGYGYTF,TGTGCCAGCAGTGAATGGGGTTATGGCTACACCTTC,TRBJ1-2,many,TRBV6-1,-
CSVDGLPGYEQYF,TGCAGCGTTGACGGGCTCCCCGGGTACGAGCAGTACTTC,TRBJ2-7,-,TRBV29-1,-
CATRGPGPEETQYF,TGTGCCACCAGAGGACCGGGCCCGGAAGAGACCCAGTACTTC,TRBJ2-5,many,TRBV24-1,-
CASILGLTYEQYF,TGTGCCAGCATCCTGGGCTTAACCTACGAGCAGTACTTC,TRBJ2-7,-,TRBV9,-
CASSNRDRGGETQYF,TGTGCCAGCAGTAACCGGGACAGGGGTGGGGAGACCCAGTACTTC,TRBJ2-5,-,TRBV6-1,TRBD1
CAISEGGGGTEAFF,TGTGCCATCAGTGAAGGCGGAGGTGGCACTGAAGCTTTCTTT,TRBJ1-1,-,TRBV10-3,-
CSARPFAGVGYEQYF,TGCAGTGCTAGACCATTTGCGGGAGTAGGCTACGAGCAGTACTTC,TRBJ2-7,many,TRBV20-1,TRBD2
CASSIGWSNQPQHF,TGTGCCAGTAGTATCGGGTGGAGCAATCAGCCCCAGCATTTT,TRBJ1-5,-,TRBV19,-
CASSHYRDPTYEQYF,TGTGCCAGCAGTCATTACAGGGATCCTACCTACGAGCAGTACTTC,TRBJ2-7,many,TRBV28,-